This entry concerns a single TCR beta chain. Its target is not known. This specimen comes from a study of T cell responses to AZD1222 COVID-19 vaccine. General study findings and limits: Baseline testing showed seropositivity in only a handful of AZD1222 recipients. Unmutated regions of variants are reportedly targeted by nearly half of spike-specific TCRs.

Sequencing was performed with immunoSEQ multiplex PCR; in TCRdb, only in-frame clones are kept and a portion is missing. The sample has nearly 90,000 clones, 70% to 90% seen once. The trim removed 4 bases at V and 6 bases at J, leaving 8 bases unmatched. Per the germline V gene, CDR1 is MGHRA and CDR2 is YSYEKL. This CDR3 is built from 15 residues. The material was peripheral blood, obtained on day 0 of AZD1222 vaccination. The chain uses TRBV4-1 and TRBJ2-3; 9 bases are a match to TRBD2. This clonotype was obtained from an adult in good health. DNA of the CDR3: TGCGCCAGCAGCCGGGCTAGCGGGGTTTTTGATACGCAGTATTTT. This translates into CASSRASGVFDTQYF.